Listed here are 11 T cell receptor beta chains from one sample, sequenced in a study of blood T cell repertoires in COVID-19. Repertoires were generated with immunoSEQ multiplex PCR, while TCRdb's copy carries only in-frame clones and drops some. Of around 180,000 clones detected, about 88% appear once; the ten largest clones hold 20% to 30%. Sequenced input: peripheral blood. The receptors shown here come from a man in his 60s with acute or convalescent COVID-19.

The V gene is TRBV5-6, the J gene TRBJ2-2, with 9 bases aligning to TRBD1. V shed 2 bases and J 6 bases; nucleotides not matched to a gene: 5. CDR3 length equals 15 residues. Per the germline V gene, CDR1 is SGHDT and CDR2 is YYEEEE. CDR3 in DNA: TGTGCCAGCAGCTTATGGGACAGGGCCCCCGGGGAGCTGTTTTTT. Its protein is CASSLWDRAPGELFF. Full variable domain (outside the CDR3, taken from reference TRBV5-6 and TRBJ2-2): DAGVTQSPTHLIKTRGQQVTLRCSPKSGHDTVSWYQQALGQGPQFIFQYYEEEERQRGNFPDRFSGHQFPNYSSELNVNALLLGDSALYLCASSLWDRAPGELFFGEGSRLTVL.

V is TRBV5-1 and J is TRBJ2-7; TRBD2 aligns across 12 bases. CDR3 size: 16 residues. With 0 bases clipped from V and 3 bases from J, the junction kept 4 bases outside the gene matches. CDR1 is SGHRS, CDR2 YFSETQ, per germline. This chain's CDR3 is CASSLGLAGGNYEQYF. In DNA, the CDR3 is TGCGCCAGCAGCTTGGGTCTAGCGGGAGGGAACTACGAGCAGTACTTC.

The V and J genes are TRBV5-6 and TRBJ2-1; TRBD1 might be the D (6 bases). There are 12 residues in the CDR3. Germline V gene data show CDR1 as SGHDT and CDR2 as YYEEEE. V lost 5 bases, J lost 6 bases, and 9 bases lay in between. The CDR3 bases are TGTGCCAGCAGTCGGACAGTCAATGAGCAGTTCTTC. Translation gives CASSRTVNEQFF.

This clone was seen a single time. In nucleotides, the CDR3 is TGTGCCAGCAGCCATCCCCCGGGACAGGCCGGGGACACTGAAGCTTTCTTT. This translates into CASSHPPGQAGDTEAFF. The J gene is TRBJ1-1, the V gene TRBV28, with 8 bases fitting TRBD1. The CDR3 length is 17 residues. Looked up from germline, CDR1 is MDHEN and CDR2 is SYDVKM. With 6 bases clipped from V and 3 bases from J, the junction kept 15 bases outside the gene matches.

The chain couples TRBV5-1 to TRBJ1-1; 7 bases line up with TRBD1. CDR3 length: 12 residues. Unmatched junction bases numbered 2, after V lost 2 bases and J lost 7 bases. In germline, CDR1 is SGHRS, CDR2 YFSETQ. Written as DNA, the CDR3 is TGCGCCAGCAGCTTTCAGGGGGATGAAGCTTTCTTT. Residues: CASSFQGDEAFF.

Note on this clone: Other nucleotide sequences from this sample produce the same CDR3. The chain links TRBV5-1 to TRBJ2-2, with TRBD1 as a possible D gene (5 bases). The CDR3 contains 15 residues. V lost 0 bases, J lost 0 bases, and 6 bases lay in between. Germline V gives CDR1 SGHRS, CDR2 YFSETQ. The CDR3 nucleotides are TGCGCCAGCAGCTTGGGGACAACGAACACCGGGGAGCTGTTTTTT. This encodes CASSLGTTNTGELFF. The full variable domain, its missing parts supplied by reference TRBV5-1 and TRBJ2-2, is KAGVTQTPRYLIKTRGQQVTLSCSPISGHRSVSWYQQTPGQGLQFLFEYFSETQRNKGNFPGRFSGRQFSNSRSEMNVSTLELGDSALYLCASSLGTTNTGELFFGEGSRLTVL.

V usage is TRBV5-1 and J usage is TRBJ2-5; D remains ambiguous. CDR1 and CDR2 from the germline V gene are SGHRS and YFSETQ. V lost 5 bases and J lost 3, with 14 bases in between. CDR3 size: 14 residues. The CDR3 DNA reads as TGCGCCAGCAGGGGCGCTCCCGGCGAAGAGACCCAGTACTTC. Its translation is CASRGAPGEETQYF.

This sequence joins TRBV7-9 and TRBJ1-2; 7 bases match TRBD1. Germline CDR1 SEHNR, CDR2 FQNEAQ (reference sequence). V was pared by 6 bases and J by 7 bases, with 8 bases of the junction left unmatched. This CDR3 contains 13 residues. This chain's CDR3 is CASSTTGTVGYTF. As DNA, the CDR3 is TGTGCCAGCAGTACCACCGGGACAGTTGGCTACACCTTC.

The chain employs TRBV19 and TRBJ1-2; 7 nucleotides align to TRBD1. CDR1 is LNHDA, CDR2 SQIVND, per germline (reference sequence). This CDR3 spans 11 amino acids. J lost 9 bases, V lost 6 bases, and 4 bases had no gene match. CDR3 residues: CASREGASYTF. The CDR3 nucleotides are TGTGCCAGTAGGGAGGGGGCGAGCTACACCTTC.

The chain links TRBV7-8 to TRBJ1-3, with D unclear. Trimming pared 1 base from V and 0 bases from J, leaving 13 bases between. Germline CDR1 reads SGHVS; CDR2 reads FQNEAQ. The CDR3 covers 17 residues. The CDR3 spells CASSLVEQIFSGNTIYF. In DNA form, the CDR3 reads TGTGCCAGCAGCTTAGTGGAACAGATATTCTCTGGAAACACCATATATTTT.

The V call is TRBV29-1, the J call TRBJ1-1; D is perhaps TRBD1 (6 bases). CDR1 and CDR2 from the germline V gene are SQVTM and ANQGSEA. This CDR3 is built from 13 residues. Trimming cost V 7 bases and J 1 base, with 13 bases left between them. In DNA, the CDR3 is TGCAGCGCCGGTCGACAGGAGAACACTGAAGCTTTCTTT. Amino acid sequence: CSAGRQENTEAFF.